This is a list of T cell receptor beta chains from one sample in a study of T cell repertoires in cytomegalovirus infection. TCRdb called the reads again in MiXCR, with one record for every CDR3 protein. The sample holds more than 150,000 distinct CDR3 sequences, roughly 28% seen once. Material: PBMCs. These receptor sequences come from a human donor in good health (CMV status not recorded). Some clones in this sample may be carry-over from other donors' samples. CDR3s include the opening cysteine and the closing phenylalanine or tryptophan. A D gene is named only where the DNA matches it firmly. Clone size is given for some rows only: seen once, a few or many times, or a class if the clone is expanded.

size	V	J	D	DNA	CDR3
-	TRBV25-1	TRBJ1-1	-	TGTGCCAGCACCTTATATGGGAACACTGAAGCTTTCTTT	CASTLYGNTEAFF
once	TRBV2	TRBJ2-2	-	TGTGCCAGCCAACCCCCGACAGTGAACACCGGGGAGCTGATTTTT	CASQPPTVNTGELIF
-	TRBV12-3/TRBV12-4	TRBJ1-4	TRBD1	TGTGCCAGCAGCCCCGGGACAGGGGGATTTAATGAAAAACTGTTTTTT	CASSPGTGGFNEKLFF
-	TRBV3-1	TRBJ2-1	-	TGTGCCAGCAGCTACGGACGCCGCAATGAGCAGTTCTTC	CASSYGRRNEQFF
-	TRBV11-3	TRBJ2-1	-	TGTGCCAGCAGCCCCCGGCGAGACTCTGAGCAGTTCTTC	CASSPRRDSEQFF
-	TRBV3-1	TRBJ2-5	-	TGTGCCAGCAGCCAAGGGGACCGGTCCGAAGAGACCCAGTACTTC	CASSQGDRSEETQYF
-	TRBV6-5	TRBJ2-5	-	TGTGCCAGCATGCACAGGGTGTACCAAGAGACCCAGTACTTC	CASMHRVYQETQYF
-	TRBV20-1	TRBJ1-1	-	TGCAGTGCTAGACGCCTGGGGGGGAGAGGCACTGAAGCTTTCTTT	CSARRLGGRGTEAFF
-	TRBV6-8	TRBJ2-5	TRBD1	TGTGCCAGTCATCAATCAGGGGGCCAAGAGACCCAGTACTTC	CASHQSGGQETQYF
few	TRBV6-5	TRBJ2-5	-	TGTGCCAGCAGTTCCCTCCGTGGAGGGGGCGATGAGACCCAGTACTTC	CASSSLRGGGDETQYF
-	TRBV7-2	TRBJ1-1	-	TGTGCCAGCAGCTTTTATTCCAGGAACACTGAAGCTTTCTTT	CASSFYSRNTEAFF
few	TRBV9	TRBJ1-2	-	TGTGCCAGCAGCCGGGGACGGCTGAACTATGGCTACACCTTC	CASSRGRLNYGYTF
few	TRBV5-6	TRBJ1-5	-	TGTGCCAGCAGCTTGGAAGGGGGGCGGAGGAGCAATCAGCCCCAGCATTTT	CASSLEGGRRSNQPQHF
many	TRBV7-2	TRBJ2-1	TRBD2	TGTGCCAGCAGTCTTAGCGGGGGGTTCTACAATGAGCAGTTCTTC	CASSLSGGFYNEQFF
few	TRBV2	TRBJ1-2	-	TGTGCCAGCAGAGCCTCGGCGGCCCACGAACGGGGCTACACCTTC	CASRASAAHERGYTF
-	TRBV7-2	TRBJ2-6	-	TGTGCCAGCAGCTTAAGACGGGACTCTGGGGCCAACGTCCTGACTTTC	CASSLRRDSGANVLTF
few	TRBV5-6	TRBJ1-2	-	TGTGCCAGCAGCTTGGACAGCGACTATGGCTACACCTTC	CASSLDSDYGYTF
few	TRBV15	TRBJ2-1	-	TGTGCCACCAGCAGAGATGGGGATCAGCAGTTCTTC	CATSRDGDQQFF
-	TRBV2	TRBJ2-7	-	TGTGCCAGCAGATCGGGACCTTACGAGCAGTACTTC	CASRSGPYEQYF
-	TRBV5-6	TRBJ1-4	TRBD1	TGTGCCAGCAGTCCGCTGAACAGGGGGACGGGTGAAAAACTGTTTTTT	CASSPLNRGTGEKLFF
-	TRBV7-2	TRBJ1-1	-	TGTGCCAGCAGCCTTTCACAGGGCGTCACTGAAGCTTTCTTT	CASSLSQGVTEAFF
-	TRBV6-6	TRBJ2-7	-	TGTGCCAGCAGTTACGTAGGGAGCTCCTACGAGCAGTACTTC	CASSYVGSSYEQYF
-	TRBV7-3	TRBJ2-7	-	TGTGCCAGCAGCTTATCCGGGGAATCAACGAAGCAGTACTTC	CASSLSGESTKQYF
few	TRBV10-3	TRBJ2-7	-	TGTGCCATCAGTGAAGGCTACGAGCAGTACTTC	CAISEGYEQYF
-	TRBV11-3	TRBJ2-3	-	TGTGCCAGCAGCCTCGGACAGAATCCCACAGATACGCAGTATTTT	CASSLGQNPTDTQYF
few	TRBV19	TRBJ2-1	TRBD2	TGTGCCAGTAGTACCCTCATGACTAGCGGGGGGAAGGATGAGCAGTTCTTC	CASSTLMTSGGKDEQFF
-	TRBV14	TRBJ1-1	-	TGTGCCAGCAGCCAAGATCCAATGGGGCGCACTGAAGCTTTCTTT	CASSQDPMGRTEAFF
-	TRBV10-3	TRBJ2-3	-	TGTGCCATCAGTGGGGGTGGTCCAACAGATACGCAGTATTTT	CAISGGGPTDTQYF
-	TRBV5-1	TRBJ2-2	TRBD2	TGCGCCAGTTCTTTTAGCGGGCCGAACACCGGGGAGCTGTTTTTT	CASSFSGPNTGELFF
-	TRBV29-1	TRBJ2-5	-	TGCAGCGCCGTCAGGGCCAGCGAGACCCAGTACTTC	CSAVRASETQYF
many	TRBV7-2	TRBJ1-4	TRBD1	TGTGCCAGCAGCTCGCAAATTATCACCGGGACAGCAGGTGAAAAACTGTTTTTT	CASSSQIITGTAGEKLFF
many	TRBV7-2	TRBJ2-2	-	TGTGCCAGCAGCGTGACTAGGACCGGGGAGCTGTTTTTT	CASSVTRTGELFF
many	TRBV5-6	TRBJ2-7	TRBD1	TGTGCCAGCAGCCCCGGACAGGGGGCTTCCTACGAGCAGTACTTC	CASSPGQGASYEQYF
-	TRBV11-3	TRBJ2-2	-	TGTGCCAGCAGCTTCGGGACCGCGGGGGCCAACACCGGGGAGCTGTTTTTT	CASSFGTAGANTGELFF
-	TRBV11-2	TRBJ1-1	-	TGTGCCAGCAGCTACAGGGTCCCTCTACTGTCCACGAACACTGATGCTTTCTTT	CASSYRVPLLSTNTDAFF
many	TRBV7-2	TRBJ1-4	-	TGTGCCAGCAGCTCACCCGGGGACACCAACGAAAAACTGTTTTTT	CASSSPGDTNEKLFF
-	TRBV12-3/TRBV12-4	TRBJ1-5	-	TGTGACAGCAGTTCTTCACCAGGGCAGCCCCAGCATTTT	CDSSSSPGQPQHF
-	TRBV12-3/TRBV12-4	TRBJ2-7	-	TGTGCCAGCAGTTTAAAGACCCAAAGTGGGCAGTACTTC	CASSLKTQSGQYF
-	TRBV20-1	TRBJ1-2	-	TGCAGTGCTAGGGTAACAGGGACACAGGGCTACACCTTC	CSARVTGTQGYTF
-	TRBV7-3	TRBJ2-4	-	TGTGCCAGCAGCTTAACAGGGAATGCAAACATTCAGTACTTC	CASSLTGNANIQYF
-	TRBV27	TRBJ2-7	-	TGTGCCAGCCTTGGGGCAGGGAACCCCTACGAGCAGTACTTC	CASLGAGNPYEQYF
-	TRBV19	TRBJ2-5	TRBD1	TGTGCCAGTAGCCCGGGACAGGCAAGCCAAGAGACCCAGTACTTC	CASSPGQASQETQYF